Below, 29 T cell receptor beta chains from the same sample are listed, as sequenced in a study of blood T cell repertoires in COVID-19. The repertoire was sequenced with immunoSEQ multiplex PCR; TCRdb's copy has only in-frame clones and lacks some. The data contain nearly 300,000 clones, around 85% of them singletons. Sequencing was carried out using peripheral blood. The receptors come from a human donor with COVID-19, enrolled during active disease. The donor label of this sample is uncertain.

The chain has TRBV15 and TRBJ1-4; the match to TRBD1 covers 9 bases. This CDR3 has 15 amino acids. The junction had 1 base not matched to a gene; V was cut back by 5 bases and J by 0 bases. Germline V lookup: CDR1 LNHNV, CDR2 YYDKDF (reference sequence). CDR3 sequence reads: CATSYRGPTNEKLFF. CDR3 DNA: TGTGCCACCAGCTACAGGGGGCCAACTAATGAAAAACTGTTTTTT.

CDR3: CASSLKLAPSYNEQFF. The DNA of the CDR3 is TGTGCCAGCAGCTTGAAACTAGCGCCTTCCTACAATGAGCAGTTCTTC. The J gene is TRBJ2-1, the V gene TRBV7-6, with 7 positions matching TRBD2. The CDR3 extends over 16 amino acids. Losses at the gene ends were 3 bases for V and 1 base for J; bases not matched to a gene: 6. The germline CDR1 and CDR2 sequences are SGHVS and FNYEAQ.

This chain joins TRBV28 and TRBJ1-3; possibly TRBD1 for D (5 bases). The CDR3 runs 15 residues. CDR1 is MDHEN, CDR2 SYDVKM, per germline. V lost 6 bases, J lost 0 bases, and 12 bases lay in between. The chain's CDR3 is CASSLGHTSGNTIYF. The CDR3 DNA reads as TGTGCCAGCAGCTTAGGACATACCTCTGGAAACACCATATATTTT.

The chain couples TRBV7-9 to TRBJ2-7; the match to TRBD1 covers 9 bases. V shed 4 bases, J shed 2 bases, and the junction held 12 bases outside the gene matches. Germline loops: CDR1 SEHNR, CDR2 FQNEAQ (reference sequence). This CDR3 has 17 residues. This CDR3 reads CASSSRDRVGSTYEQYF. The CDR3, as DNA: TGTGCCAGCAGCTCCCGGGACAGGGTAGGTTCCACCTACGAGCAGTACTTC.

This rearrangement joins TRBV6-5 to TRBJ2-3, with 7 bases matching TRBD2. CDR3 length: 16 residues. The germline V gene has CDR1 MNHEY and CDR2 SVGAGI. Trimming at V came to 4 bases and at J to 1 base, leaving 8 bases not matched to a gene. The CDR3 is CASSSLGGRGTDTQYF. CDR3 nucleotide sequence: TGTGCCAGCAGTTCCCTGGGAGGGAGGGGCACAGATACGCAGTATTTT.

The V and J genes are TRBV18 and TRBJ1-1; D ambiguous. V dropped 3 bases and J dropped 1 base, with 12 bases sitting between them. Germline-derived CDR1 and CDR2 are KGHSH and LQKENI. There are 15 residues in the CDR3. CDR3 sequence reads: CASSPSGAENTEAFF. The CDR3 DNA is TGTGCCAGCTCACCGTCGGGAGCCGAGAACACTGAAGCTTTCTTT.

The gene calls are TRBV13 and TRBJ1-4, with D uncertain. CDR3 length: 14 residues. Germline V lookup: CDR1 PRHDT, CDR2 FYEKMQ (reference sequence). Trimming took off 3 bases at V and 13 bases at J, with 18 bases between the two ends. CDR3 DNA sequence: TGTGCCAGCAGCTTGGGAGAGGGAGTGGGTCGACTGTTTTTT. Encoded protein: CASSLGEGVGRLFF.

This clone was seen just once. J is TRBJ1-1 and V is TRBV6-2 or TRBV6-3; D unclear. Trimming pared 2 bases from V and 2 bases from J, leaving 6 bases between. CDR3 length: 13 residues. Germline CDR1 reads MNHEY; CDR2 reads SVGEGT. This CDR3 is CASSYHYNTEAFF. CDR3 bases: TGTGCCAGCAGTTACCACTACAACACTGAAGCTTTCTTT.

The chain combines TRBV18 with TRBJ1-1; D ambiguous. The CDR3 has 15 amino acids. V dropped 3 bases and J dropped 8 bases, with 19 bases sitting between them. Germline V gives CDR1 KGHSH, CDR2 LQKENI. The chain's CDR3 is CASSPVRASESEAFF. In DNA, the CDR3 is TGTGCCAGCTCACCTGTGCGGGCCTCCGAATCGGAAGCTTTCTTT.

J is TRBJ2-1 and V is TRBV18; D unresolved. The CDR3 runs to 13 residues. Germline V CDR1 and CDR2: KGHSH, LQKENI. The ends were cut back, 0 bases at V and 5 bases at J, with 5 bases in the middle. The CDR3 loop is CASSPPSDNEQFF. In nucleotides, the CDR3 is TGTGCCAGCTCACCACCTAGTGACAATGAGCAGTTCTTC.

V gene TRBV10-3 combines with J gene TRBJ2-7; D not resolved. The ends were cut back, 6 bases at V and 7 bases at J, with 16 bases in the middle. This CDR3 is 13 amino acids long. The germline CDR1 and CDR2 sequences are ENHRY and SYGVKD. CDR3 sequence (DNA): TGTGCCATCAGCTCCGACGGGTCGTGGGAGCAGTACTTC. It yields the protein CAISSDGSWEQYF.

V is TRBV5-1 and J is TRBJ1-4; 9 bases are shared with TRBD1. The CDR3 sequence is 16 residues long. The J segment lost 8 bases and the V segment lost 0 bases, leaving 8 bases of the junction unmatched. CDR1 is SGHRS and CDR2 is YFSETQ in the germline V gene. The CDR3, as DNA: TGCGCCAGCAGCTTGGCCATGGGGACAGGGCGCGAAAAACTGTTTTTT. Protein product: CASSLAMGTGREKLFF.

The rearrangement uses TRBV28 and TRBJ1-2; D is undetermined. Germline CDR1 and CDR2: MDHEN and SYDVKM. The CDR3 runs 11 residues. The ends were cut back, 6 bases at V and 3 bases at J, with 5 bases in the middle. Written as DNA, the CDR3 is TGTGCCAGCAGGCAGGACTATGGCTACACCTTC. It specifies CASRQDYGYTF.

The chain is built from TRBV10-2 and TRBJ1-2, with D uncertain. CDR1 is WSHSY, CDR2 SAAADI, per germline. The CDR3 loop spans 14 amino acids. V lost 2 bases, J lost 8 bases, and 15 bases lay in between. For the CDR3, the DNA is TGCGCCAGCAGTGAGCCGGGATTCTCCAGGGGCTACACCTTC. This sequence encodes CASSEPGFSRGYTF.

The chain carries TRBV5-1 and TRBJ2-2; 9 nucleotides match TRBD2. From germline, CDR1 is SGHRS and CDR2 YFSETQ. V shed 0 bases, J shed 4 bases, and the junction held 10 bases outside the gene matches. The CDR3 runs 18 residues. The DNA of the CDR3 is TGCGCCAGCAGCTTGGCCGGTCTAGCGGGAATCCGCACCGGGGAGCTGTTTTTT. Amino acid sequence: CASSLAGLAGIRTGELFF.

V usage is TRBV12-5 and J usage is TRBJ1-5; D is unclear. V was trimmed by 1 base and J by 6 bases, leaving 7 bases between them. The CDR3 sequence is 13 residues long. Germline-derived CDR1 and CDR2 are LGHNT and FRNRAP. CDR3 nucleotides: TGTGCTAGTGGTTTGGGACTGGGTCAGCCCCAGCATTTT. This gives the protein CASGLGLGQPQHF.

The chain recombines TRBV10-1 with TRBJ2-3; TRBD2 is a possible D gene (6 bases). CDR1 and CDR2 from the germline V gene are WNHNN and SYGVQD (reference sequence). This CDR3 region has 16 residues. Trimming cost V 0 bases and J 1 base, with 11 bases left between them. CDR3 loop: CASSESPREGTDTQYF. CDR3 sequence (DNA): TGCGCCAGCAGTGAGTCGCCTAGGGAGGGCACAGATACGCAGTATTTT.

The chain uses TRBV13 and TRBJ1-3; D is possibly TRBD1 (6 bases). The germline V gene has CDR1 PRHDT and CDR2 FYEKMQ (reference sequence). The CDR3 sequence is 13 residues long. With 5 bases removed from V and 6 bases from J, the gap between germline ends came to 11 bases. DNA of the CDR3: TGTGCCAGCAGCCGGGACAAGGAAAACACCATATATTTT. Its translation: CASSRDKENTIYF.

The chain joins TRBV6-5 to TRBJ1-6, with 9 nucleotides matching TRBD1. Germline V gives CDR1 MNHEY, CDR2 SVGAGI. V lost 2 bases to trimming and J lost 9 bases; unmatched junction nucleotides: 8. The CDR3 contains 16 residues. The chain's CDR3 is CASSYAAGQGGSPLHF. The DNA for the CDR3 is TGTGCCAGCAGTTACGCAGCGGGACAGGGAGGTTCACCCCTCCACTTT.

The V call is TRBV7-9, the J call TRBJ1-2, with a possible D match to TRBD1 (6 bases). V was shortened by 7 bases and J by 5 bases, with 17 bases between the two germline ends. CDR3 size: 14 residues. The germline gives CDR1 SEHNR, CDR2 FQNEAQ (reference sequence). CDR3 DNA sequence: TGTGCCAGCACCCCGACAGGCCCCACGTATGGCTACACCTTC. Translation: CASTPTGPTYGYTF.

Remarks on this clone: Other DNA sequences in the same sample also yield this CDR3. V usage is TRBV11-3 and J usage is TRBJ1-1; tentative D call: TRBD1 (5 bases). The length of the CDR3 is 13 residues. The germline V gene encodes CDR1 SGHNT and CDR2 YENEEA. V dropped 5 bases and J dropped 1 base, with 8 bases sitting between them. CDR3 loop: CASSLGGNTEAFF. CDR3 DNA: TGTGCCAGCAGCCTGGGGGGGAACACTGAAGCTTTCTTT.

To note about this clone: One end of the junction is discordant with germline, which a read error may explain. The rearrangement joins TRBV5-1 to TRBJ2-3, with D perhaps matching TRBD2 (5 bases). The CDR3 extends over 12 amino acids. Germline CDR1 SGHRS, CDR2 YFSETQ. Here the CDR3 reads CASSLMGDTQYF. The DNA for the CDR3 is TGCGCCAGCAGCTTGATGGGAGATACACAGTATTTT.

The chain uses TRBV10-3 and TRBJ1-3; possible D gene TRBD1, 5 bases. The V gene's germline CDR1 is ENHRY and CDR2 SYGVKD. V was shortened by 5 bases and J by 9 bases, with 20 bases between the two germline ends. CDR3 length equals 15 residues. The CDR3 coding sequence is TGTGCCATCAGTTCCCCGCAGGAGGGGCTCGGCACCATATATTTT. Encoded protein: CAISSPQEGLGTIYF.

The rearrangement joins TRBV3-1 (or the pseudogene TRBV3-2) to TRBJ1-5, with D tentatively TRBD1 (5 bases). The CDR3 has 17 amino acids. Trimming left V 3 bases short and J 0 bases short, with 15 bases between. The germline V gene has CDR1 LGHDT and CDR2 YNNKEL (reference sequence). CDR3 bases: TGTGCCAGCAGCCAGAATCCCGGGGGGAGTAGCAATCAGCCCCAGCATTTT. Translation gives CASSQNPGGSSNQPQHF.

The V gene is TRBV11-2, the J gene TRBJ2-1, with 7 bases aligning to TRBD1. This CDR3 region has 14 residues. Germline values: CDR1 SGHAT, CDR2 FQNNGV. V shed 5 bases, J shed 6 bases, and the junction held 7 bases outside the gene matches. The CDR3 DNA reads TGTGCCAGCAGCGGGAACAGGGGCGGCAATGAGCAGTTCTTC. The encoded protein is CASSGNRGGNEQFF.

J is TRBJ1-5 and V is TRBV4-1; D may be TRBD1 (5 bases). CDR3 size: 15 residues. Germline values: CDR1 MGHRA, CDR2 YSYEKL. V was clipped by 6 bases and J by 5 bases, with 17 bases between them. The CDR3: CASRSQAGTYQPQHF. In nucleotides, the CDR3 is TGCGCCAGCAGATCTCAGGCGGGGACCTATCAGCCCCAGCATTTT.

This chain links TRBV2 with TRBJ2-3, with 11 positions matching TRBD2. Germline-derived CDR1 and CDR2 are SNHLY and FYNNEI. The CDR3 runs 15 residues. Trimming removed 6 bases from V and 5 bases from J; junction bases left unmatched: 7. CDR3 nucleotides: TGTGCCAGCAGAGATAGCGGGAGGGCCGAAGATACGCAGTATTTT. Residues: CASRDSGRAEDTQYF.

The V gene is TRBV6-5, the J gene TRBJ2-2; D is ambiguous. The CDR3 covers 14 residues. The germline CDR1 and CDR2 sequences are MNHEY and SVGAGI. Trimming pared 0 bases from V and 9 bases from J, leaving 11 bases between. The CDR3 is CASSYSSPHRELFF. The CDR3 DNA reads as TGTGCCAGCAGTTACTCTAGCCCCCACAGGGAGCTGTTTTTT.

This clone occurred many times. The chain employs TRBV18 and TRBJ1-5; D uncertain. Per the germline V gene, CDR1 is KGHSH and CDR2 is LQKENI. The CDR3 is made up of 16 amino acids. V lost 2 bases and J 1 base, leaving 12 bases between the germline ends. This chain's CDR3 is CASSPEAPGSNQPQHF. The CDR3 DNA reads TGTGCCAGCTCACCAGAGGCCCCGGGAAGCAATCAGCCCCAGCATTTT.